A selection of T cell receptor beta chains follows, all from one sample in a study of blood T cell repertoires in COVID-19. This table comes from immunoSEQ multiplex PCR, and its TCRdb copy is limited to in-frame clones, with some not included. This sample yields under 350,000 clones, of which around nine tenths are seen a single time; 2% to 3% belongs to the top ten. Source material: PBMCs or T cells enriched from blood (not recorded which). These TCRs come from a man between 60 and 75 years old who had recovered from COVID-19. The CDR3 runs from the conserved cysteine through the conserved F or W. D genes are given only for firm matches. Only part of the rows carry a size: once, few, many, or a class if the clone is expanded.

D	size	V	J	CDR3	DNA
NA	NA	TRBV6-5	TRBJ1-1	CASSYSRGSEAFF	TGTGCCAGCAGTTACTCACGGGGGAGTGAAGCTTTCTTT
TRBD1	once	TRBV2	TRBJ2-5	CASNGQAIGETQYF	TGTGCCAGTAACGGACAGGCGATTGGAGAGACCCAGTACTTC
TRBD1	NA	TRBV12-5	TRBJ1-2	CASGLALPGQVSSYGYTF	TGTGCTAGTGGTTTGGCCCTCCCGGGACAGGTTTCCTCCTATGGCTACACCTTC
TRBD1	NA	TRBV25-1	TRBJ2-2	CASSEGTGNTGELFF	TGTGCCAGCAGTGAAGGGACAGGGAACACCGGGGAGCTGTTTTTT
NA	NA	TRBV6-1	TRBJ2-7	CASSQASYEQYF	TGTGCCAGCAGCCAAGCCTCATACGAGCAGTACTTC
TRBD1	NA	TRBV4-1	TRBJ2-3	CASSYSGQIADTQYF	TGCGCCAGCAGTTACTCGGGACAGATAGCAGATACGCAGTATTTT
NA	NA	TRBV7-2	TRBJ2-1	CASSSGFELGYNEQFF	TGTGCCAGCAGCTCGGGTTTCGAGCTCGGTTACAATGAGCAGTTCTTC
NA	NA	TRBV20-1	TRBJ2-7	CSASWSTGEQYF	TGCAGTGCTAGTTGGAGTACGGGAGAGCAGTACTTC
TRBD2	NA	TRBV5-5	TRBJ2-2	CASSFWREVDTGELFF	TGTGCCAGCAGCTTTTGGCGGGAGGTCGACACCGGGGAGCTGTTTTTT
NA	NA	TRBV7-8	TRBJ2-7	CASQGKATYEQYF	TGTGCCAGCCAGGGGAAAGCTACCTACGAGCAGTACTTC
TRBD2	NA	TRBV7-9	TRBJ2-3	CASSPRGASGASTDTQYF	TGTGCCAGCAGCCCAAGGGGGGCTAGCGGGGCTAGCACAGATACGCAGTATTTT
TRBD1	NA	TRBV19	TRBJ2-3	CASSIVPHRGAGVDTQYF	TGTGCCAGTAGTATAGTCCCCCACAGGGGCGCGGGTGTAGATACGCAGTATTTT
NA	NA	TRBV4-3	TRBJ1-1	CASSQDVGQNTEAFF	TGCGCCAGCAGCCAAGATGTGGGACAGAACACTGAAGCTTTCTTT
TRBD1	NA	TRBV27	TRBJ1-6	CASSSGQGHSPLHF	TGTGCCAGCAGCTCGGGACAGGGTCATTCACCCCTCCACTTT
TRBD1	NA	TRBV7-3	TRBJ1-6	CASSLGSTGASPLHF	TGTGCCAGCAGCTTAGGTTCAACAGGGGCTTCACCCCTCCACTTT
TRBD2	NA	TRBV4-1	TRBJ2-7	CASSQGTSGGSYEQYF	TGCGCCAGCAGCCAAGGGACTAGCGGGGGATCCTACGAGCAGTACTTC
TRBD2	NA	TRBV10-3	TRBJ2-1	CAISGTSGANNEQFF	TGTGCCATCAGTGGGACTAGCGGGGCAAACAATGAGCAGTTCTTC
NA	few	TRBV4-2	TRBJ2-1	CASSQNVFSSYNEQFF	TGTGCCAGCAGCCAGAATGTCTTTAGCTCCTACAATGAGCAGTTCTTC
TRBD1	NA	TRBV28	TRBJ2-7	CASSTIRDRGAEQYF	TGTGCCAGCAGTACGATCCGGGACAGGGGGGCCGAGCAGTACTTC
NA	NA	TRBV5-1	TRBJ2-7	CASSLQVSYEQYF	TGCGCCAGCAGCTTACAGGTTTCCTACGAGCAGTACTTC
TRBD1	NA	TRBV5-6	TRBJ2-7	CASSEAGTASYEQYF	TGTGCCAGCAGCGAAGCCGGGACAGCCTCCTACGAGCAGTACTTC
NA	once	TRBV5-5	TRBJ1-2	CASSLEGLLLYGYTF	TGTGCCAGCAGCTTGGAGGGGCTATTATTATATGGCTACACCTTC
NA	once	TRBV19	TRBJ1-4	CASSILLRKLFF	TGTGCCAGTAGTATCCTATTGCGAAAACTGTTTTTT
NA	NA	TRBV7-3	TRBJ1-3	CASSSGGFGNTIYF	TGTGCCAGCAGCTCAGGAGGGTTCGGAAACACCATATATTTT
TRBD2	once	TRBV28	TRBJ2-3	CASSFASGSLADTQYF	TGTGCCAGCAGTTTTGCAAGCGGGAGTTTAGCAGATACGCAGTATTTT
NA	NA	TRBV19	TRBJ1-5	CASSMSGVGNQPQHF	TGTGCCAGTAGTATGTCGGGGGTCGGCAATCAGCCCCAGCATTTT
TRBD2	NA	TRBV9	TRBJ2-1	CASSSEARGGYNEQFF	TGTGCCAGCAGCTCAGAAGCTCGCGGGGGGTACAATGAGCAGTTCTTC
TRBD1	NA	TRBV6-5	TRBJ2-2	CASGQGYTGELFF	TGTGCCAGCGGACAGGGGTACACCGGGGAGCTGTTTTTT
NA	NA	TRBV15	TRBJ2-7	CATSRDLAYEQYF	TGTGCCACCAGCAGAGATTTAGCCTACGAGCAGTACTTC
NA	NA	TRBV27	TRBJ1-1	CASSFNRDTEAFF	TGTGCCAGCAGTTTTAACAGAGACACTGAAGCTTTCTTT
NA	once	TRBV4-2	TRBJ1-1	CASSEDTEAFF	TGTGCCAGCAGTGAGGACACTGAAGCTTTCTTT
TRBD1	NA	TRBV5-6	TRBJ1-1	CASSLQGVPTEAFF	TGTGCCAGCAGCTTACAGGGGGTACCCACTGAAGCTTTCTTT
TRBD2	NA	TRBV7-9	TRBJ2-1	CASSLGIGRGTNEQFF	TGTGCCAGCAGCTTAGGTATCGGGAGGGGGACCAATGAGCAGTTCTTC
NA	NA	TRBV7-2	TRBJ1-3	CASSSGLRGSGNTIYF	TGTGCCAGCAGCTCAGGGCTCCGCGGCTCTGGAAACACCATATATTTT
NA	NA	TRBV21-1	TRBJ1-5	CASNNRGRQDQPQHF	TGTGCCAGCAACAACAGGGGGCGGCAGGATCAGCCCCAGCATTTT
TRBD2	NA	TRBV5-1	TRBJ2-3	CASSPGLAGTDTQYF	TGCGCCAGCAGCCCGGGACTAGCGGGCACAGATACGCAGTATTTT
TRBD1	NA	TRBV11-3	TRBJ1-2	CASSRQGAYGYTF	TGTGCCAGCAGCAGACAGGGCGCCTATGGCTACACCTTC
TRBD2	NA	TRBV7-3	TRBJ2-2	CASAASGDTGELFF	TGTGCCAGCGCGGCTAGCGGGGACACCGGGGAGCTGTTTTTT
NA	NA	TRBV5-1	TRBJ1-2	CASSLASRLGGPVTYGYTF	TGCGCCAGCAGCTTGGCCAGCAGGTTAGGTGGTCCCGTGACCTATGGCTACACCTTC
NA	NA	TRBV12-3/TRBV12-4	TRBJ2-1	CASSWAGGRQFF	TGTGCCAGCAGTTGGGCAGGGGGGAGGCAGTTCTTC
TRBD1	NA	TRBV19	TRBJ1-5	CASCAPGTGGFGQPQHF	TGTGCCAGTTGTGCTCCCGGGACAGGGGGCTTTGGTCAGCCCCAGCATTTT
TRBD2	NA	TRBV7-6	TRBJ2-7	CASSLEGSGTYEQYF	TGTGCCAGCAGCTTAGAGGGTAGCGGGACCTACGAGCAGTACTTC
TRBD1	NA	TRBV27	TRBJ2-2	CASSPDSRQGRGTGELFF	TGTGCCAGCAGCCCCGACAGTCGACAGGGCAGGGGGACCGGGGAGCTGTTTTTT
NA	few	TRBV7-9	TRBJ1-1	CASSPPVNTEAFF	TGTGCCAGCAGCCCCCCAGTAAACACTGAAGCTTTCTTT
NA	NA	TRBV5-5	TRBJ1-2	CASSLRGAVRNGYTF	TGTGCCAGCAGCTTACGGGGGGCAGTAAGGAATGGCTACACCTTC
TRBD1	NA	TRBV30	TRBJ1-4	CAWSPPWDRFNEKLFF	TGTGCCTGGAGTCCCCCCTGGGACAGGTTTAATGAAAAACTGTTTTTT
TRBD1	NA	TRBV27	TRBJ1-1	CASSLSQGASTEAFF	TGTGCCAGCAGTTTATCCCAGGGGGCGAGCACTGAAGCTTTCTTT
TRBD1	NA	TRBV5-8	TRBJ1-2	CASSLAGVRGVYGYTF	TGTGCCAGCAGCTTGGCCGGCGTCAGGGGGGTATATGGCTACACCTTC